These 3 T cell receptor beta chains originate from one sample sequenced in a study of CD8 T cells in Susac syndrome. RNA in amounts of about 0.5 to 1 ug was reverse transcribed with random hexamers. TCRdb recomputed calls from the immunoSEQ multiplex PCR reads with MiXCR, one row per CDR3 protein. The sample includes 200,000 or so distinct CDR3 sequences, roughly 95% of them seen just once. Sequencing used CD4+ T cells from PBMCs. The source is a human donor with multiple sclerosis.

This chain connects TRBV5-1 to TRBJ2-1; 7 positions match TRBD2. V was pared by 4 bases and J by 4 bases, with 2 bases of the junction left unmatched. There are 13 residues in the CDR3. CDR1 is SGHRS, CDR2 YFSETQ, per germline. DNA for the CDR3: TGCGCCAGCAGCCAGCGGGGTTACAATGAGCAGTTCTTC. Amino acid sequence: CASSQRGYNEQFF.

J is TRBJ1-2 and V is TRBV2; D is unclear. The CDR3 contains 12 residues. The germline gives CDR1 SNHLY, CDR2 FYNNEI. V was trimmed by 6 bases and J by 8 bases, leaving 13 bases between them. CDR3 loop: CASSVHFEGYTF. The CDR3 nucleotides read TGTGCCAGCAGCGTTCACTTCGAGGGCTACACCTTC.

This clonotype was detected once. The rearrangement joins TRBV24-1 to TRBJ2-7; a possible D gene is TRBD1 (7 bases). The CDR3 has 14 amino acids. From germline, CDR1 is KGHDR and CDR2 SFDVKD. The ends were cut back, 4 bases at V and 5 bases at J, with 14 bases in the middle. CDR3 DNA: TGTGCCACCAGTGACGCGGGACAGCAAAACGAGCAGTACTTC. Its translation is CATSDAGQQNEQYF.